What follows are 8 T cell receptor beta chains derived from one specimen sequenced in a study of chemoradiotherapy in HPV16-positive cancers. The assay was immunoSEQ multiplex PCR, and TCRdb's table has in-frame clones only and misses some. Of about 15,000 clones listed, over 70% are singletons. The material was obtained from a patient who underwent chemoradiotherapy. The source is a human donor with HPV-associated anogenital cancer.

The J gene is TRBJ2-5, the V gene TRBV2; tentative D call: TRBD2 (6 bases). V gave up 8 bases and J gave up 7 bases, with 14 bases separating them. CDR3 length equals 12 residues. Germline V CDR1 and CDR2: SNHLY, FYNNEI. CDR3 DNA: TGTGCCAGCGGGCTCGGAGCGGGGACCCAGTACTTC. Translation: CASGLGAGTQYF.

The V and J genes are TRBV29-1 and TRBJ2-7; D call uncertain. Trimming pared 4 bases from V and 4 bases from J, leaving 11 bases between. CDR1 is SQVTM and CDR2 is ANQGSEA in the germline V gene. CDR3 length equals 12 residues. The CDR3 DNA reads TGCAGCGTTGTGGCCGGAGATTACGAGCAGTACTTC. Residues: CSVVAGDYEQYF.

This clone was counted a single time. The gene calls are TRBV5-6 and TRBJ2-7; D may be TRBD2 (5 bases). V dropped 3 bases and J dropped 6 bases, with 7 bases sitting between them. CDR3 length equals 11 residues. Germline loops: CDR1 SGHDT, CDR2 YYEEEE. CDR3 in DNA: TGTGCCAGCAGCTCTAGCTTCGAGCAGTACTTC. Translation gives CASSSSFEQYF.

The table lists this clone with a count of one. The chain has TRBV7-8 and TRBJ1-4; the D is unclear. The ends were cut back, 4 bases at V and 8 bases at J, with 11 bases in the middle. Germline V gene sequence: CDR1 SGHVS, CDR2 FQNEAQ. The length of the CDR3 is 13 residues. The CDR3 reads CASSSGPGEKLFF. The CDR3 DNA reads TGTGCCAGCAGCTCCGGACCCGGGGAAAAACTGTTTTTT.

Worth noting for this clone: The junction does not match germline at one end; this may be a read error. The V and J genes are TRBV6-5 and TRBJ2-2, with D unclear. Germline V gene data show CDR1 as MNHEY and CDR2 as SVGAGI. The CDR3 has 14 amino acids. The CDR3 DNA follows: TGTGCCAGCAGTGACTCGCCAGGTGGGGGGGAGCTGTTTTTT. Translation: CASSDSPGGGELFF.

The J gene is TRBJ1-2, the V gene TRBV5-1; 8 bases are shared with TRBD1. This CDR3 has 15 residues. V trimming: 4 bases; J trimming: 6 bases; junction bases outside the gene matches: 11. The germline V gene has CDR1 SGHRS and CDR2 YFSETQ. CDR3 DNA: TGCGCCAGCAGCGTGACCTCAGGGGGCGCGGATGGCTACACCTTC. The encoded protein is CASSVTSGGADGYTF.

As DNA, the CDR3 is TGTGCCAGCAGCTGGAAAGGGAATCGTCACACTGAAGCTTTCTTT. It encodes CASSWKGNRHTEAFF. The chain carries TRBV5-4 and TRBJ1-1; D remains ambiguous. V gave up 3 bases and J gave up 3 bases, with 15 bases separating them. Germline CDR1 and CDR2: SGHNT and YYREEE (reference sequence). The CDR3 sequence is 15 residues long. Looking up the rest from reference TRBV5-4 and TRBJ1-1 gives the full variable domain: ETGVTQSPTHLIKTRGQQVTLRCSSQSGHNTVSWYQQALGQGPQFIFQYYREEENGRGNFPPRFSGLQFPNYSSELNVNALELDDSALYLCASSWKGNRHTEAFFGQGTRLTVV.

DNA for the CDR3: TGTGCCAGCAGCTTCACCACGGGACGGAATTCACCCCTCCACTTT. This encodes CASSFTTGRNSPLHF. The J gene is TRBJ1-6, the V gene TRBV7-9, with D perhaps TRBD1 (5 bases). CDR1 is SEHNR, CDR2 FQNEAQ, per germline (reference sequence). The V end lost 3 bases, the J end lost 7 bases, and 13 bases lay between the germline ends. CDR3 length: 15 amino acids.